A selection of T cell receptor beta chains follows, all from one sample in a study of Ad26.COV2.S vaccination and SARS-CoV-2 variants. The assay was immunoSEQ multiplex PCR, and TCRdb's table has in-frame clones only and misses some. The sample carries around 340,000 clones, about nine tenths recorded once. The material sequenced was peripheral blood, taken in a trial of Ad26.COV2.S vaccine versus placebo. The receptors originated from a person aged 18-60 years who received the Ad26.COV2.S COVID-19 vaccine or a placebo. Both conserved end residues are part of each CDR3. The D gene is left open where the match is weak. Only part of the rows carry a size: once, few, many, or a class if the clone is expanded.

v_call	clone_size	j_call	d_call	cdr3_aa	cdr3_nt
TRBV9	.	TRBJ1-1	TRBD1	CASSVAPGQKYEAFF	TGTGCCAGCAGCGTAGCTCCGGGACAGAAATATGAAGCTTTCTTT
TRBV27	.	TRBJ2-7	.	CASSLSPWGSYEQYF	TGTGCCAGCAGTTTATCACCCTGGGGTTCCTACGAGCAGTACTTC
TRBV7-2	.	TRBJ2-1	.	CASSLGTIGEQFF	TGTGCCAGCAGCTTAGGAACGATCGGTGAGCAGTTCTTC
TRBV6-5	.	TRBJ1-4	.	CASWERATNEKLFF	TGTGCCAGCTGGGAAAGAGCAACTAATGAAAAACTGTTTTTT
TRBV2	.	TRBJ2-5	.	CASSEWGSQETQYF	TGTGCCAGCAGTGAATGGGGATCCCAAGAGACCCAGTACTTC
TRBV5-6	.	TRBJ1-6	.	CASSREYRVNSPLHF	TGTGCCAGCAGCAGAGAATACAGGGTGAATTCACCCCTCCACTTT
TRBV3-1/TRBV3-2	.	TRBJ1-5	.	CASSQDLRPQDQPQHF	TGTGCCAGCAGCCAAGATCTAAGGCCTCAGGATCAGCCCCAGCATTTT
TRBV30	.	TRBJ2-7	TRBD1	CAWSRDRGVREQYF	TGTGCCTGGAGTCGGGACAGGGGGGTTCGCGAGCAGTACTTC
TRBV11-2	.	TRBJ2-5	.	CASSMTGGETQYF	TGTGCCAGCAGCATGACAGGAGGAGAGACCCAGTACTTC
TRBV27	.	TRBJ2-2	.	CASSSPGHSTGELFF	TGTGCCAGCAGTTCACCGGGACACAGCACCGGGGAGCTGTTTTTT
TRBV5-5	.	TRBJ1-5	TRBD1	CASSRWRTGDSNQPQHF	TGTGCCAGCAGCCGATGGAGGACAGGGGATAGCAATCAGCCCCAGCATTTT
TRBV4-1	.	TRBJ1-6	TRBD1	CASSLRTGRSNSPLHF	TGCGCCAGCAGTCTCCGGACAGGGCGATCTAATTCACCCCTCCACTTT
TRBV9	once	TRBJ1-1	TRBD1	CASSVEQGAEAFF	TGTGCCAGCAGCGTAGAACAGGGGGCTGAAGCTTTCTTT
TRBV24-1	.	TRBJ2-2	TRBD2	CATSGSGASDGELFF	TGTGCCACCAGTGGTAGCGGGGCTTCGGACGGGGAGCTGTTTTTT
TRBV18	.	TRBJ1-5	TRBD1	CASSPQGANNQPQHF	TGTGCCAGCTCACCACAGGGGGCCAACAATCAGCCCCAGCATTTT
TRBV7-3	.	TRBJ1-1	.	CASSNTRAGNTEAFF	TGTGCCAGCAGCAATACTAGGGCAGGGAACACTGAAGCTTTCTTT
TRBV19	.	TRBJ2-7	TRBD2	CASSPGLAGYEQYF	TGTGCCAGTAGTCCGGGACTAGCGGGCTACGAGCAGTACTTC
TRBV5-4	.	TRBJ2-1	TRBD2	CASSQTSGSYNEQFF	TGTGCCAGCAGCCAAACTAGCGGCTCCTACAATGAGCAGTTCTTC
TRBV25-1	.	TRBJ1-3	TRBD1	CASSDPRGGYSGNTIYF	TGTGCCAGCAGTGACCCCAGAGGGGGCTACTCTGGAAACACCATATATTTT
TRBV12-3/TRBV12-4	.	TRBJ1-1	.	CAPRRGNTEAFF	TGTGCGCCCCGTCGAGGGAACACTGAAGCTTTCTTT
TRBV7-8	.	TRBJ1-5	.	CASSLLGDINQPQHF	TGTGCCAGCAGCTTACTAGGGGATATCAATCAGCCCCAGCATTTT
TRBV11-2	few	TRBJ1-6	.	CASSLFGNENSPLHF	TGTGCCAGCAGCTTATTTGGGAACGAAAATTCACCCCTCCACTTT
TRBV9	.	TRBJ2-1	TRBD1	CASSRRGQGRYNEQFF	TGTGCCAGCAGTAGACGGGGACAGGGGAGGTACAATGAGCAGTTCTTC
TRBV6-5	few	TRBJ2-7	.	CASSRSITRGEQYF	TGTGCCAGCAGCCGCAGCATTACTAGGGGCGAGCAGTACTTC
TRBV4-2	.	TRBJ2-3	.	CASSQDGVSTDTQYF	TGTGCCAGCAGCCAAGATGGGGTAAGCACAGATACGCAGTATTTT
TRBV20-1	.	TRBJ1-5	.	CSASLGGDQPQHF	TGCAGTGCTAGTTTAGGTGGCGATCAGCCCCAGCATTTT
TRBV15	.	TRBJ1-5	.	CATSTGTRSNQPQHF	TGTGCCACCAGCACCGGGACCCGGAGCAATCAGCCCCAGCATTTT
TRBV10-3	.	TRBJ2-3	TRBD1	CAIKGATDTQYF	TGTGCCATCAAGGGGGCCACAGATACGCAGTATTTT